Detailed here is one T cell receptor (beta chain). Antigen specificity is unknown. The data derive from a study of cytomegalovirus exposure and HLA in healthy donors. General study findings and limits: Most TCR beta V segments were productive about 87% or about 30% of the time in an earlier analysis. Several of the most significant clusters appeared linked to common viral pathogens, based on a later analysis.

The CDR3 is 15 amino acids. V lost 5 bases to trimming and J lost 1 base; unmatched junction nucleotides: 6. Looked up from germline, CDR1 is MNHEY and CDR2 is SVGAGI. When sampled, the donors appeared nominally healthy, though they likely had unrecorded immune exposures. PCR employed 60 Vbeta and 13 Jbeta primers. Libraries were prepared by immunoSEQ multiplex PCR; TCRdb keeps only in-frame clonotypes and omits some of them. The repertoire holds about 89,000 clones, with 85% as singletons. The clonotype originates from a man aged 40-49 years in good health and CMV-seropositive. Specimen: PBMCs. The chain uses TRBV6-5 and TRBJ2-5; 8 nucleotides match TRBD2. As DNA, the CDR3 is TGTGCCAGCAGTGACTTGGGGACTAGCCAAGAGACCCAGTACTTC. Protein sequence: CASSDLGTSQETQYF.